These 17 T cell receptor beta chains came from one sample sequenced in a study of T cells in Graves' hyperthyroidism and ophthalmopathy. Researchers took RNA transcripts and amplified the TCR beta CDR3 regions from them. The HTBI primer set served for first-round RT-PCR of the TCR CDR3. TCRdb reprocessed the multiplex PCR reads via MiXCR and lists one record per CDR3 protein. There are fewer than 600,000 distinct CDR3 sequences in the sample; over 13% occur only once, and around a sixth lies in the top ten. The sample consisted of blood. These receptors all stem from a woman younger than 35 with Graves' hyperthyroidism.

The J gene is TRBJ2-1, the V gene TRBV29-1, with a tentative D call TRBD1 (6 bases). The V end lost 0 bases, the J end lost 9 bases, and 21 bases lay between the germline ends. Germline-derived CDR1 and CDR2 are SQVTM and ANQGSEA. CDR3 length equals 16 residues. The CDR3 loop is CSVEDSGRPLRGEQFF. The CDR3, as DNA: TGCAGCGTTGAAGATTCAGGGCGGCCCCTCAGGGGTGAGCAGTTCTTC.

This clonotype was observed at least ten times. This rearrangement joins TRBV2 to TRBJ2-2; no reliable D call. Trimming took off 4 bases at V and 2 bases at J, with 11 bases between the two ends. The CDR3 has 15 residues. Germline-derived CDR1 and CDR2 are SNHLY and FYNNEI. The CDR3 DNA reads TGTGCCAGCAGTGTATCAAGCGCTAACACCGGGGAGCTGTTTTTT. The encoded protein is CASSVSSANTGELFF.

This clonotype was counted ten times or more. The chain employs TRBV24-1 and TRBJ2-1; perhaps TRBD1 as D (5 bases). Per the germline V gene, CDR1 is KGHDR and CDR2 is SFDVKD. The CDR3 is 14 residues long. Trimming pared 5 bases from V and 3 bases from J, leaving 10 bases between. In DNA form, the CDR3 reads TGTGCCACCAGTGGGGGCTTGGGCTACAATGAGCAGTTCTTC. It yields the protein CATSGGLGYNEQFF.

This clonotype was counted at least ten times. The chain couples TRBV9 to TRBJ2-3, with 7 bases matching TRBD2. The CDR3 is 14 amino acids. Germline CDR1 SGDLS, CDR2 YYNGEE. Trimming cost V 4 bases and J 2 bases; bases outside gene matches: 4. CDR3 in amino acids: CASSLGLTTDTQYF. The CDR3, as DNA: TGTGCCAGCAGCTTGGGACTAACCACAGATACGCAGTATTTT.

At least ten counts were recorded for this clonotype. The CDR3 sequence is CASKRDRVGTEAFF. The CDR3 region has the DNA TGTGCCAGCAAGAGGGACAGGGTGGGCACTGAAGCTTTCTTT. The rearrangement joins TRBV2 to TRBJ1-1, with 9 bases fitting TRBD1. Per the germline V gene, CDR1 is SNHLY and CDR2 is FYNNEI. The CDR3 has 14 residues. Trimming at V came to 7 bases and at J to 4 bases, leaving 7 bases not matched to a gene. The full variable domain, in which reference TRBV2 and TRBJ1-1 provide the parts outside the CDR3, is EPEVTQTPSHQVTQMGQEVILRCVPISNHLYFYWYRQILGQKVEFLVSFYNNEISEKSEIFDDQFSVERPDGSNFTLKIRSTKLEDSAMYFCASKRDRVGTEAFFGQGTRLTVV.

This sequence joins TRBV2 and TRBJ2-1; 9 bases align to TRBD2. Germline CDR1 reads SNHLY; CDR2 reads FYNNEI. This CDR3 spans 16 amino acids. The V gene end was trimmed by 1 base and the J gene end by 5 bases; junction bases not matched to a gene: 6. Here the CDR3 reads CASSEGSGSFNNEQFF. The CDR3 region has the DNA TGTGCCAGCAGTGAAGGTAGCGGGAGCTTCAACAATGAGCAGTTCTTC. The full variable domain, in which reference TRBV2 and TRBJ2-1 provide the parts outside the CDR3, is EPEVTQTPSHQVTQMGQEVILRCVPISNHLYFYWYRQILGQKVEFLVSFYNNEISEKSEIFDDQFSVERPDGSNFTLKIRSTKLEDSAMYFCASSEGSGSFNNEQFFGPGTRLTVL.

This clonotype was observed at least ten times. This chain uses TRBV2 with TRBJ1-1, with D unclear. Germline loops: CDR1 SNHLY, CDR2 FYNNEI. V lost 6 bases to trimming and J lost 0 bases, with 8 bases between them. This CDR3 is 13 amino acids long. CDR3 region: CASSSNMNTEAFF. Written as DNA, the CDR3 is TGTGCCAGCAGCTCCAATATGAACACTGAAGCTTTCTTT.

There are many counts of this clonotype. The chain couples TRBV19 to TRBJ2-3, with TRBD2 matching over 7 bases. Unmatched junction bases numbered 1, after V lost 6 bases and J lost 1 base. Germline-derived CDR1 and CDR2 are LNHDA and SQIVND (reference sequence). The CDR3 has 13 residues. CDR3 DNA sequence: TGTGCCAGTAGACGGGGGGGCACAGATACGCAGTATTTT. It yields the protein CASRRGGTDTQYF.

Ten or more counts support this clonotype. This chain links TRBV27 with TRBJ2-1, with D perhaps TRBD2 (5 bases). V was trimmed by 3 bases and J by 8 bases, leaving 14 bases between them. Germline loops: CDR1 MNHEY, CDR2 SMNVEV (reference sequence). The CDR3 covers 14 residues. Here the CDR3 reads CASSLPGTGDEQFF. The CDR3 DNA is TGTGCCAGCAGTTTGCCGGGAACTGGGGATGAGCAGTTCTTC.

About this clonotype: A junction boundary mismatches the germline segment, possibly from a read error. This rearrangement joins TRBV7-7 to TRBJ2-1; a possible D gene is TRBD1 (7 bases). CDR1 is SSHAT and CDR2 is FNYEAQ in the germline V gene (reference sequence). This CDR3 is built from 14 residues. CDR3 amino acids: CASSRLEGANEQFF. In DNA form, the CDR3 reads TGTGCTAGCAGCCGCCTGGAGGGGGCTAATGAGCAGTTCTTC.

This clonotype was picked up many times. This chain joins TRBV3-1 and TRBJ1-2; TRBD1 is a possible D gene (6 bases). This CDR3 is built from 14 residues. Per germline, CDR1 LGHDT and CDR2 YNNKEL (reference sequence). The V and J ends lost 6 bases and 1 base respectively, with 12 bases between them. The DNA of the CDR3 is TGTGCCAGCAGAACGACAGGCCTTAACTATGGCTACACCTTC. This gives the protein CASRTTGLNYGYTF.

This clonotype has a count of ten or more. The rearrangement uses TRBV19 and TRBJ2-1; 9 bases fit TRBD2. The CDR3 sequence is 17 residues long. Per germline, CDR1 LNHDA and CDR2 SQIVND (reference sequence). V shed 7 bases, J shed 10 bases, and the junction held 20 bases outside the gene matches. The CDR3 DNA reads TGTGCCAGTATGCCCGAGGGCGGGAGGGCCATCCTCAAGGAGCAGTTCTTC. Its protein is CASMPEGGRAILKEQFF.

This clonotype has a count of ten or more. This chain links TRBV7-6 with TRBJ2-3; 13 nucleotides line up with TRBD2. The CDR3 consists of 17 residues. V lost 4 bases, J lost 6 bases, and 10 bases stayed unmatched. CDR1 SGHVS and CDR2 FNYEAQ come from the germline V gene. This CDR3 is CASSSGLAGAHTDTQYF. Written as DNA, the CDR3 is TGTGCCAGCAGCTCTGGACTAGCGGGAGCCCACACCGATACGCAGTATTTT.

This clonotype was counted at least ten times. This chain joins TRBV2 and TRBJ1-1; TRBD1 aligns across 9 bases. This CDR3 has 16 amino acids. Germline values: CDR1 SNHLY, CDR2 FYNNEI. V shed 4 bases, J shed 5 bases, and the junction held 11 bases outside the gene matches. As DNA, the CDR3 is TGTGCCAGCAGTGCTCAACACAGGGGGCGCAGGACTGAAGCTTTCTTT. Its protein product is CASSAQHRGRRTEAFF.

The chain couples TRBV15 to TRBJ2-3; perhaps TRBD2 as D (6 bases). Germline V gene lookup returns CDR1 LNHNV and CDR2 YYDKDF (reference sequence). The V gene lost 8 bases and the J gene lost 0 bases, with 15 bases spanning the gap. The CDR3 extends over 15 amino acids. CDR3 protein: CATAILRESTDTQYF. The CDR3 nucleotides read TGTGCCACCGCGATACTGCGGGAAAGCACAGATACGCAGTATTTT.

The rearrangement joins TRBV7-9 to TRBJ2-1; 9 nucleotides line up with TRBD2. This CDR3 has 15 amino acids. The germline CDR1 and CDR2 sequences are SEHNR and FQNEAQ (reference sequence). V was clipped by 2 bases and J by 9 bases; unmatched bases: 8. The CDR3 here is CASSLSGGRAAEQFF. CDR3 nucleotide sequence: TGTGCCAGCAGCTTAAGTGGCGGGAGGGCCGCTGAGCAGTTCTTC.

This rearrangement joins TRBV5-6 to TRBJ2-7, with 14 bases fitting TRBD2. This CDR3 is 14 amino acids long. Trimming at V came to 7 bases and at J to 7 bases, leaving 7 bases not matched to a gene. In germline, CDR1 is SGHDT, CDR2 YYEEEE. The DNA for the CDR3 is TGTGCCAGCGGTGGACTAGCGGGAGGTCATGAGCAGTACTTC. This translates into CASGGLAGGHEQYF.